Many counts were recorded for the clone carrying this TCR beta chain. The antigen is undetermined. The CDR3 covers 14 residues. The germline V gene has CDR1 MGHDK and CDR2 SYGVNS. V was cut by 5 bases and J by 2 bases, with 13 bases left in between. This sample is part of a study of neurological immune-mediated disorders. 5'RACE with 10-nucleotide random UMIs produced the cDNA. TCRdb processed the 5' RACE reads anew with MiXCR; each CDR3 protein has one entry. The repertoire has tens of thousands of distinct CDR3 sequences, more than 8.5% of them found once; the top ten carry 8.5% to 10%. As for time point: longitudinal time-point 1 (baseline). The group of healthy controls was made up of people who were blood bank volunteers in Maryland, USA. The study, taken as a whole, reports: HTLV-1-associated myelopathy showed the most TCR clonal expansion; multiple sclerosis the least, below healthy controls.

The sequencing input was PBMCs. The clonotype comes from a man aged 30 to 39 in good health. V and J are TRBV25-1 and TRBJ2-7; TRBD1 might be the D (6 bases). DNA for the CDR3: TGTGCCAGCAGTAGACCGGACAGACCCTACGAGCAGTACTTC. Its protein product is CASSRPDRPYEQYF.